The clone carrying this T cell receptor (beta chain) was detected a few times. At the deep level, the assay was run. Original handling: Quality scores were absent from the junction-only immunoSEQ sequences, so filtering differed. Sequencing used immunoSEQ multiplex PCR; TCRdb keeps in-frame clones, though not all of them. That table is the source of V, J and clone size, and D and trimming were worked out from the DNA. This sample carries fewer than 600,000 clones, roughly 79% of them seen once, and the ten largest clones take more than 10%. The sample originates from a study of shared clonotypes between healthy human individuals. V lost 3 bases to trimming and J lost 0 bases, with 15 bases between them. CDR1 and CDR2 (germline): SGHVS, FQNEAQ. This CDR3 region has 17 residues. Genomic DNA for unsorted samples, which was extracted with the QIAamp DNA Blood Mini kit, came from 81 million or so PBMCs.

This TCR was recovered from a woman aged 40 to 49 in good health. Some clones in this sample may be carry-over from other donors' samples. Sequencing was carried out using PBMCs. The chain links TRBV7-8 to TRBJ2-1; no clear D. The CDR3 region has the DNA TGTGCCAGCAGCTTTACCATCTCCAAATACTCCTACAATGAGCAGTTCTTC. It specifies CASSFTISKYSYNEQFF.